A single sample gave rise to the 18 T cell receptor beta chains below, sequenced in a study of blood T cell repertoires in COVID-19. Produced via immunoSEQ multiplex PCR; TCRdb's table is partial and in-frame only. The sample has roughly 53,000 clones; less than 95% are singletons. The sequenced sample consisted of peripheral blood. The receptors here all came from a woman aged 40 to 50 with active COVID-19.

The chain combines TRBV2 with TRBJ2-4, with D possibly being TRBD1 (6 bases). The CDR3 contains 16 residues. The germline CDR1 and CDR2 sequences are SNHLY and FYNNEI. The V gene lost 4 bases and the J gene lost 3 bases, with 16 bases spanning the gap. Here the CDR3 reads CASSVRQVEVKNIQYF. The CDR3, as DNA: TGTGCCAGCAGTGTAAGACAGGTGGAGGTCAAAAACATTCAGTACTTC.

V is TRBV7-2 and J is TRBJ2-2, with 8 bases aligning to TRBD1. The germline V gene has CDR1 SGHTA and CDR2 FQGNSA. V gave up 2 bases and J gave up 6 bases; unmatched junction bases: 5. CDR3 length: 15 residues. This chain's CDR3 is CASSLLLTGAGELFF. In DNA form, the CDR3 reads TGTGCCAGCAGCTTACTCCTGACAGGGGCCGGGGAGCTGTTTTTT.

CDR3 DNA: TGCGCCAGCAGCTTTGAGGGGAGGAATTCACCCCTCCACTTT. Translated: CASSFEGRNSPLHF. The chain uses TRBV5-1 and TRBJ1-6; D is perhaps TRBD1 (5 bases). The CDR3 is made up of 14 amino acids. The V gene lost 2 bases and the J gene lost 7 bases, with 10 bases spanning the gap. Germline V gene sequence: CDR1 SGHRS, CDR2 YFSETQ. Drawing the rest from reference TRBV5-1 and TRBJ1-6, the complete variable domain is KAGVTQTPRYLIKTRGQQVTLSCSPISGHRSVSWYQQTPGQGLQFLFEYFSETQRNKGNFPGRFSGRQFSNSRSEMNVSTLELGDSALYLCASSFEGRNSPLHFGNGTRLTVT.

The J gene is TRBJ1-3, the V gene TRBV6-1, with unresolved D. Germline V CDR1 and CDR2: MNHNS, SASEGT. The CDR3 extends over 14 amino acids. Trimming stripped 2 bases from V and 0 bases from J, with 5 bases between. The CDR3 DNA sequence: TGTGCCAGCAGTGAACAGGACTCTGGAAACACCATATATTTT. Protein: CASSEQDSGNTIYF.

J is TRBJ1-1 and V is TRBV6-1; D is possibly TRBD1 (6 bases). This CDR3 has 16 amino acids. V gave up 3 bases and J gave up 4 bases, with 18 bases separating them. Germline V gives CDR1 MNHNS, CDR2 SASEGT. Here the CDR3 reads CASSDRAGRGTTEAFF. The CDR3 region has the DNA TGTGCCAGCAGTGACAGGGCAGGGAGGGGGACCACTGAAGCTTTCTTT.

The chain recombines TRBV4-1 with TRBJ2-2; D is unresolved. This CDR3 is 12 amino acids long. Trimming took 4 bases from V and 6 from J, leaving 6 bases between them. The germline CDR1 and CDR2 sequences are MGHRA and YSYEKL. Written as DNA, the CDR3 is TGCGCCAGCAGCCTTATTGCCGGGGAGCTGTTTTTT. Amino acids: CASSLIAGELFF.

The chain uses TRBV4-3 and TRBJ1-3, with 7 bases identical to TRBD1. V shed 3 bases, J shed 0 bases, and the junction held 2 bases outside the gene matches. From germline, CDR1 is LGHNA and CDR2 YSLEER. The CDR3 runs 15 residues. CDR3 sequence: CASSQTGNSGNTIYF. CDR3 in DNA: TGCGCCAGCAGCCAGACAGGGAACTCTGGAAACACCATATATTTT.

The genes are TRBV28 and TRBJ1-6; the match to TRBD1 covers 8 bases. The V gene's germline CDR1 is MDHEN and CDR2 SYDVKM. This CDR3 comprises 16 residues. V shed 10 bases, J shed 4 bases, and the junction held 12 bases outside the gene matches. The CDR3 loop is CATELGQGGYNSPLHF. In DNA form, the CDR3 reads TGTGCCACCGAATTAGGACAGGGAGGTTATAATTCACCCCTCCACTTT.

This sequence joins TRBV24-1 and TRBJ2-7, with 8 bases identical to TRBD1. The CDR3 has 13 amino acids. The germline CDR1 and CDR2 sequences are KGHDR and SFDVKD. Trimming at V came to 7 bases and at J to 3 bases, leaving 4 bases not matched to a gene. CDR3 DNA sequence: TGTGCCACCAGCCTTGACAGGGGCTACGAGCAGTACTTC. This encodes CATSLDRGYEQYF.

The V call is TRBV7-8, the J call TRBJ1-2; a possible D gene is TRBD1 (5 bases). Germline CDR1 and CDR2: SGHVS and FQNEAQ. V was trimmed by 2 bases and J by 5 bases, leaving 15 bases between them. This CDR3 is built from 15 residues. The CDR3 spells CASSLRQGLGYGYTF. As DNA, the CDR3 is TGTGCCAGCAGCTTACGTCAGGGTCTTGGGTATGGCTACACCTTC.

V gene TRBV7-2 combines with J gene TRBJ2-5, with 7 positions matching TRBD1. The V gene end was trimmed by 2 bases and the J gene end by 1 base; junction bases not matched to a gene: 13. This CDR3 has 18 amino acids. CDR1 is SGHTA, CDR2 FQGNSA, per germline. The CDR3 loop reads CASSLTLSAGTAQETQYF. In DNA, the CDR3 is TGTGCCAGCAGCTTAACTCTAAGCGCCGGGACAGCCCAAGAGACCCAGTACTTC.

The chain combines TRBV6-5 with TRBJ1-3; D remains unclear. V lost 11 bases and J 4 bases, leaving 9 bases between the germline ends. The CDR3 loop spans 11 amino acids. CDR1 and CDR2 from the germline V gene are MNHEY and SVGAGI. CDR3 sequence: CAASFGNTIYF. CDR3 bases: TGTGCCGCGTCGTTCGGAAACACCATATATTTT.

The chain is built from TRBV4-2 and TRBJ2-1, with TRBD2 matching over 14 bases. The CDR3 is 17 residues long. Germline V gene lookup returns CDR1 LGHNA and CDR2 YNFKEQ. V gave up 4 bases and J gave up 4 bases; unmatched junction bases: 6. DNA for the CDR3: TGTGCCAGCAGCCCGTGGACTAGCGGGGGGCCGTACAATGAGCAGTTCTTC. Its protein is CASSPWTSGGPYNEQFF.

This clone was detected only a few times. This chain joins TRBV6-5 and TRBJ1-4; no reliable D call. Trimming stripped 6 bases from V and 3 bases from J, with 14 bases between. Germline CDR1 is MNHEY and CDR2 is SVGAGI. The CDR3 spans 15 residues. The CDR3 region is CASRRVRAANEKLFF. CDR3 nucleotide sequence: TGTGCCAGCAGGCGTGTGAGGGCTGCTAATGAAAAACTGTTTTTT.

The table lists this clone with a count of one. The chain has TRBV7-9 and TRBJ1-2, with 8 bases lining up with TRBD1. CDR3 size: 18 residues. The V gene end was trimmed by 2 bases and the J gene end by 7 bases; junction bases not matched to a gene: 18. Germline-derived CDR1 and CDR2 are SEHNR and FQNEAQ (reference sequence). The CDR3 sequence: CASSLLRDRRSIRVGYTF. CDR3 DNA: TGTGCCAGCAGCTTACTCCGGGACAGGCGCTCGATCCGTGTTGGCTACACCTTC. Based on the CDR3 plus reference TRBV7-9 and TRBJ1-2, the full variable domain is DTGVSQNPRHKITKRGQNVTFRCDPISEHNRLYWYRQTLGQGPEFLTYFQNEAQLEKSRLLSDRFSAERPKGSFSTLEIQRTEQGDSAMYLCASSLLRDRRSIRVGYTFGSGTRLTVV.

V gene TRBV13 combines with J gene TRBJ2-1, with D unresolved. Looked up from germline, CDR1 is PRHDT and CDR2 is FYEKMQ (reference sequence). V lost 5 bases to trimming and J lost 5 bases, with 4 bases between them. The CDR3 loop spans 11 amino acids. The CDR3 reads CASSQDNEQFF. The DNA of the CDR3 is TGTGCCAGCAGCCAGGACAATGAGCAGTTCTTC.

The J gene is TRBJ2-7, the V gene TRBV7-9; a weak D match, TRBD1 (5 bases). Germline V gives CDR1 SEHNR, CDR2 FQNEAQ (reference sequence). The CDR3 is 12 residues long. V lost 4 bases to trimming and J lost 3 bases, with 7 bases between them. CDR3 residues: CASSSQVYEQYF. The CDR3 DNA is TGTGCCAGCAGCTCACAGGTCTACGAGCAGTACTTC.

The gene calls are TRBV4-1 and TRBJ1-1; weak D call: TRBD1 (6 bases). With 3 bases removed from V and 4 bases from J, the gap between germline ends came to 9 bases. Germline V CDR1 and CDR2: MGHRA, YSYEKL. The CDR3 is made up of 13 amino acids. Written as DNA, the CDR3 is TGCGCCAGCAGCCAGGCCAGGGGCACTGAAGCTTTCTTT. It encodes CASSQARGTEAFF.